Listed below are T cell receptor beta chains from one sample, sequenced in a study of Tregs in tolerant kidney transplant recipients. The antigens these receptors bind are not known. Repertoires were generated with immunoSEQ multiplex PCR, while TCRdb's copy carries only in-frame clones and drops some. The sample lists around 21,000 clones, less than 70% occurring once. The specimen sequenced was Tregs from blood cultured with allogeneic cells. The receptors shown here come from a human donor in good health. CDR3s leave out the opening cysteine and the closing phenylalanine or tryptophan. Not all rows give a size; the values are once, few, many and, for expanded clones, a class.

cdr3_aa cdr3_length v_call clone_size j_call
ASSLAGQRNGYT 12 TRBV5-4 NA TRBJ1-2
ASRETGGFGYT 11 TRBV27 NA TRBJ1-2
ASSVQGGSGRGKTQY 15 TRBV9 few TRBJ2-5
ASSQDQGQVYNEQF 14 TRBV4-1 NA TRBJ2-1
ASSPQLAGSTDTQY 14 TRBV7-9 NA TRBJ2-3
ASSLAQWGAGANVLT 15 TRBV5-4 NA TRBJ2-6
ASSQGTGGARTQY 13 TRBV4-2 NA TRBJ2-3
ASSRLAGGSYNEQF 14 TRBV19 few TRBJ2-1
ASSIRDRGPISNQPQH 16 TRBV19 few TRBJ1-5
ASRSSGRNTGELF 13 TRBV10-1 NA TRBJ2-2
ASSLALFQGTDTQY 14 TRBV7-9 NA TRBJ2-3
ASSFRDRSYGYT 12 TRBV11-2 NA TRBJ1-2
SATSQVSQY 9 TRBV20-1 NA TRBJ2-3
ASSQAARGTGELF 13 TRBV7-7 NA TRBJ2-2
ASSRTTSDSPLH 12 TRBV18 NA TRBJ1-6
ASSSRTGNTEAF 12 TRBV5-1 NA TRBJ1-1
ASSFQRGWNTQY 12 TRBV27 NA TRBJ2-3
ASSQVGLGNEQF 12 TRBV4-1 NA TRBJ2-1
ASKRQGMGNTIY 12 TRBV10-2 NA TRBJ1-3
ASSYGTGVNTEAF 13 TRBV6-5 NA TRBJ1-1
ASSLEGGYEQY 11 TRBV19 medium-sized TRBJ2-7
ASSTGGLGNQPQH 13 TRBV5-1 NA TRBJ1-5
ASSVPSGGLVTDTQY 15 TRBV9 few TRBJ2-3
ASSPRQGESGELF 13 TRBV18 few TRBJ2-2
ASKGKGTGNSPLH 13 TRBV19 NA TRBJ1-6
ASSPRAGRRTEAF 13 TRBV21-1 few TRBJ1-1